Each of the 22 T cell receptor beta chains below was sequenced from the same sample in a study of cytomegalovirus exposure and HLA in healthy donors. The PCR contained 60 Vbeta and 13 Jbeta primers. Some clones are missing from TCRdb's copy, which holds only in-frame ones; the method was immunoSEQ multiplex PCR. The table has 110,000 to 150,000 clones, more than 60% seen once. The sample was PBMCs. Receptors originate from a male donor in good health and CMV-seronegative.

This chain joins TRBV11-1 and TRBJ1-2; 8 positions agree with TRBD1. Trimming removed 3 bases from V and 4 bases from J; junction bases left unmatched: 4. The CDR3 is 14 residues long. Germline lookup yields CDR1 SGHAT and CDR2 FQDESV (reference sequence). CDR3 region: CASSFQGASYGYTF. CDR3 bases: TGTGCCAGCAGCTTTCAGGGGGCAAGCTATGGCTACACCTTC.

This clone was picked up a small number of times. V gene TRBV5-6 combines with J gene TRBJ2-1; 8 positions match TRBD2. After removal of 3 bases from V and 6 bases from J, the junction contained 8 bases not matched to a gene. The CDR3 has 15 residues. Per germline, CDR1 SGHDT and CDR2 YYEEEE. CDR3 loop: CASSWGGGTGNEQFF. CDR3 in DNA: TGTGCCAGCAGCTGGGGCGGGGGGACTGGCAATGAGCAGTTCTTC. The full variable domain, rest sourced from reference TRBV5-6 and TRBJ2-1, is DAGVTQSPTHLIKTRGQQVTLRCSPKSGHDTVSWYQQALGQGPQFIFQYYEEEERQRGNFPDRFSGHQFPNYSSELNVNALLLGDSALYLCASSWGGGTGNEQFFGPGTRLTVL.

The J gene is TRBJ1-5, the V gene TRBV12-5; TRBD1 might be the D (5 bases). CDR3 length: 15 residues. V lost 9 bases and J 0 bases, leaving 15 bases between the germline ends. The germline CDR1 and CDR2 sequences are LGHNT and FRNRAP. CDR3 loop: CASNQGGGSNQPQHF. DNA of the CDR3: TGTGCTAGCAACCAGGGAGGTGGTAGCAATCAGCCCCAGCATTTT.

CDR3 amino acids: CASSPQGRTINEKLFF. The DNA of the CDR3 is TGCGCCAGCAGCCCCCAGGGGCGGACCATTAATGAAAAACTGTTTTTT. The chain carries TRBV4-1 and TRBJ1-4; a weak D match, TRBD1 (6 bases). Germline values: CDR1 MGHRA, CDR2 YSYEKL. Trimming cost V 4 bases and J 4 bases, with 16 bases left between them. The CDR3 totals 16 residues.

The V and J genes are TRBV11-2 and TRBJ2-3, with 7 positions matching TRBD1. J gave up 0 bases and V 2 bases, and 5 bases lay outside the gene matches. The CDR3 covers 16 residues. Looked up from germline, CDR1 is SGHAT and CDR2 is FQNNGV. In nucleotides, the CDR3 is TGTGCCAGCAGCTTACGAGGGGGCCTAAGCACAGATACGCAGTATTTT. It yields the protein CASSLRGGLSTDTQYF.

This chain connects TRBV27 to TRBJ1-6; 8 bases match TRBD1. Germline CDR1 and CDR2: MNHEY and SMNVEV (reference sequence). J was trimmed by 8 bases and V by 8 bases; bases with no gene match: 5. The CDR3 contains 13 residues. The DNA of the CDR3 is TGTGCCAGCCGGACAGGGTACCATTCACCCCTCCACTTT. Its translation is CASRTGYHSPLHF.

The J gene is TRBJ2-2, the V gene TRBV6-1, with 9 nucleotides matching TRBD2. The CDR3 has 20 residues. J lost 5 bases, V lost 0 bases, and 16 bases had no gene match. CDR1 and CDR2 (germline): MNHNS, SASEGT. The CDR3 loop reads CASSEALASGTGWRTGELFF. The CDR3 nucleotides read TGTGCCAGCAGTGAAGCCCTGGCTAGCGGGACCGGTTGGAGGACCGGGGAGCTGTTTTTT.

J is TRBJ2-5 and V is TRBV10-3; a possible D gene is TRBD1 (5 bases). There are 14 residues in the CDR3. The germline V and J ends were trimmed by 0 bases and 5 bases, with 10 bases remaining between them. Germline V gene lookup returns CDR1 ENHRY and CDR2 SYGVKD. DNA of the CDR3: TGTGCCATCAGTGAGTCACCAGGGATGGAGACCCAGTACTTC. Translating it yields CAISESPGMETQYF.

In this sample, this clone turned up a few times. The chain links TRBV29-1 to TRBJ2-4, with D possibly TRBD2 on 5 matching bases. The ends were cut back, 6 bases at V and 9 bases at J, with 21 bases in the middle. Germline loops: CDR1 SQVTM, CDR2 ANQGSEA. CDR3 length: 14 residues. CDR3 protein: CSVSDGINSGIQYF. CDR3 coding DNA: TGCAGCGTGTCGGACGGGATCAACTCAGGCATTCAGTACTTC.

V gene TRBV7-9 combines with J gene TRBJ2-5, with 9 bases aligning to TRBD2. The J call may be wrong; the DNA end is better matched by TRBJ2-7. The germline CDR1 and CDR2 sequences are SEHNR and FQNEAQ (reference sequence). The CDR3 totals 16 residues. The CDR3 nucleotides read TGTGCCAGCAGCTTTCTGGGGGGACTAGCAGGTTACGAGCAGTACTTC. Its translation is CASSFLGGLAGYEQYF.

There are a few counts of this clone. The chain carries TRBV6-1 and TRBJ1-1, with D uncertain. The CDR3 length is 13 residues. The germline V gene encodes CDR1 MNHNS and CDR2 SASEGT. V lost 5 bases and J lost 6, with 13 bases in between. The CDR3 protein is CASSFGMGSEAFF. CDR3 sequence (DNA): TGTGCCAGCAGTTTCGGCATGGGCTCTGAAGCTTTCTTT.

The chain is built from TRBV5-4 and TRBJ2-3; 9 nucleotides line up with TRBD2. Germline V gene lookup returns CDR1 SGHNT and CDR2 YYREEE (reference sequence). V shed 4 bases, J shed 2 bases, and the junction held 5 bases outside the gene matches. This CDR3 is 15 amino acids long. CDR3 bases: TGTGCCAGCAGCCTCGGGACTAGCCCCACAGATACGCAGTATTTT. Protein sequence: CASSLGTSPTDTQYF.

The V gene is TRBV6-5, the J gene TRBJ2-5; TRBD1 is a possible D gene (5 bases). V was cut by 8 bases and J by 4 bases, with 14 bases left in between. Germline values: CDR1 MNHEY, CDR2 SVGAGI. This CDR3 spans 13 amino acids. CDR3 sequence: CASYPSRGETQYF. DNA for the CDR3: TGTGCCAGCTATCCCTCTAGGGGAGAGACCCAGTACTTC.

This sequence joins TRBV5-1 and TRBJ2-5; 11 bases match TRBD2. Germline loops: CDR1 SGHRS, CDR2 YFSETQ. The CDR3 spans 15 residues. Unmatched junction bases numbered 1, after V lost 0 bases and J lost 3 bases. This chain's CDR3 is CASSLVSGGEETQYF. The CDR3 DNA is TGCGCCAGCAGCTTGGTTAGCGGGGGGGAAGAGACCCAGTACTTC.

This chain links TRBV10-3 with TRBJ2-1, with 8 bases that match TRBD2. The length of the CDR3 is 13 residues. Germline CDR1 reads ENHRY; CDR2 reads SYGVKD. The trim removed 8 bases at V and 5 bases at J, leaving 5 bases unmatched. This chain's CDR3 is CAIRTGGDNEQFF. CDR3 sequence (DNA): TGTGCCATCCGGACGGGAGGGGACAATGAGCAGTTCTTC.

As regards this clone: Lacking the conserved final phenylalanine or tryptophan, this CDR3 likely reflects a read error. V usage is TRBV6-5 and J usage is TRBJ1-1; D is uncertain. The CDR3 is 14 amino acids. Germline V gives CDR1 MNHEY, CDR2 SVGAGI. V gave up 7 bases and J gave up 0 bases, with 12 bases separating them. CDR3 loop: CASKKAPVNTEAFL. DNA of the CDR3: TGTGCCAGCAAGAAAGCGCCTGTGAACACTGAAGCTTTCTTG.

This chain joins TRBV5-1 and TRBJ1-2; tentatively, D is TRBD1 (6 bases). V dropped 4 bases and J dropped 4 bases, with 14 bases sitting between them. CDR3 length: 14 residues. CDR1 SGHRS and CDR2 YFSETQ come from the germline V gene. CDR3 in DNA: TGCGCCAGCAGCCAAAGCGGACAGTTCTATGGCTACACCTTC. This translates into CASSQSGQFYGYTF.

The CDR3 coding sequence is TGTGCCAGCAGCCAAGATGGGACAGGAAGGGCCCCCAGTTTGAATGGCTACACCTTC. Amino acids: CASSQDGTGRAPSLNGYTF. The J gene is TRBJ1-2, the V gene TRBV4-2, with 8 bases aligning to TRBD1. Looked up from germline, CDR1 is LGHNA and CDR2 is YNFKEQ. V shed 0 bases, J shed 6 bases, and the junction held 18 bases outside the gene matches. The CDR3 is 19 residues long.

This clone was seen more than once but under ten times. The rearrangement uses TRBV25-1 and TRBJ2-5; a weak D match, TRBD1 (6 bases). Germline CDR1 reads MGHDK; CDR2 reads SYGVNS. The V end lost 3 bases, the J end lost 3 bases, and 11 bases lay between the germline ends. The CDR3 totals 14 residues. In nucleotides, the CDR3 is TGTGCCAGCAGTGAGTTCAGGGGAAAAGAGACCCAGTACTTC. Its translation: CASSEFRGKETQYF.

J is TRBJ2-1 and V is TRBV6-5; D remains unclear. CDR1 is MNHEY and CDR2 is SVGAGI in the germline V gene. V was cut by 4 bases and J by 0 bases, with 10 bases left in between. The CDR3 consists of 15 residues. The CDR3 DNA reads as TGTGCCAGCAGTTTGGCACAGAGCTCCTACAATGAGCAGTTCTTC. Protein product: CASSLAQSSYNEQFF.

The chain links TRBV30 to TRBJ2-1; 8 bases are a match to TRBD2. The CDR3 length is 13 residues. Germline V lookup: CDR1 GTSNPN, CDR2 SVGIG (reference sequence). V dropped 4 bases and J dropped 2; count of bases not matched to a gene: 1. In DNA, the CDR3 is TGTGCCTGGAAGGGACTAGCCTACAATGAGCAGTTCTTC. Residues: CAWKGLAYNEQFF.

The chain has TRBV5-4 and TRBJ2-5; the D gene is possibly TRBD1 (6 bases). The length of the CDR3 is 14 residues. CDR1 is SGHNT, CDR2 YYREEE, per germline (reference sequence). Trimming removed 4 bases from V and 2 bases from J, with 12 bases in between. Written as DNA, the CDR3 is TGTGCCAGCAGCCCCGGACAGATACAAGAGACCCAGTACTTC. Translation gives CASSPGQIQETQYF.